What follows describes a single TCR beta chain. In this sample, this clone turned up once. Its antigen remains unidentified. One base away there is no much larger clone; base qualities are not given. Each donor gave one peripheral blood draw, approximately 120 mL on average, collected into heparinised tubes. A BD FACSAria II was used to sort naive, central memory, regulatory and stem cell-like memory CD4+ T cells with a panel that included CD45RO, CCR7, CD25, CD127, CD95 and CD27. Purity was above 95% for every sorted population. PBMCs were separated immediately by Lymphoprep density gradient centrifugation and were stained directly, without being cultured. Samples were stained and sorted in pairs, with one healthy donor and one patient per experiment, so that batch effects were minimized. The data belong to a study of beta chain features in type 1 diabetes (dated by TCRdb to 2016 to 2019). General notes on the study: Patients and healthy donors did not differ in mean age, gender distribution, total cell number or subset yield. The study compared the TCRB repertoires of sorted circulating CD4+ T cell subsets in recently diagnosed type 1 diabetes patients with those in matched healthy donors. Regulatory and stem cell-like memory subsets were obtained from only 8 patients and roughly 8 healthy donors, while naive and central memory subsets were obtained from all 28 donors. Across all samples, fewer than 130 million sorted cells were examined, and cell number per subset correlated strongly with RNA yield. Points the paper makes about the study in general: Because the HLA sub-analyses included only small numbers of individuals, any influence of HLA type on TCRB rearrangement was left unresolved. A moderate but significant shortening of TCRB CDR3 length was observed in type 1 diabetes patients in all four CD4+ subsets. At VDJ recombination sites, patients with type 1 diabetes made fewer insertions and deleted more nucleotides, a pattern implying thymic rearrangement abnormalities. Shorter templates might have been favored by PCR, but patient and control samples were amplified and corrected together, so both groups would have been affected equally by any skew. Sequencing cDNA rather than genomic DNA could over-represent highly expressing activated cells, although activation and CD3 levels did not differ between groups. Naive, central memory and regulatory TCRB repertoires appeared more similar among patients than among healthy donors.

The germline V gene sets CDR1 to MGHDK and CDR2 to SYGVNS. Spanning cysteine to phenylalanine, the CDR3 consists of 14 amino acids. Only the CDR3 portion is preserved as DNA: 42 bases, with reading frame beginning at the first base. Between the V and J ends, shortened by 2 bases and 7 bases respectively, the junction contains 9 bases. The High Capacity cDNA Reverse Transcription Kit was used to reverse transcribe all of the isolated RNA, meaning that expressed TCRB transcripts were what got sequenced. Naive, central memory and regulatory T cell samples underwent deep immunoSEQ sequencing, averaging around 4 million total reads per sample. Sorted cells were lysed in RLT buffer and RNA was extracted with DNase-treated RNeasy Micro or Mini kits, depending on cell number. To prevent cross-contamination, every cell subset was processed on its own, while patient and healthy donor samples were processed together. TCRB sequences were amplified from cDNA with the immunoSEQ multiplex PCR, producing 87-bp fragments spanning the CDR3 region. The amplicons were sequenced using the Illumina HiSeq platform. Per the authors' processing: Synthetic template baselines were used to correct PCR bias computationally, reads within Hamming distance 2 were collapsed together, and singletons that could not be merged were discarded. Reads were aligned against IMGT to assign V, D and J genes, CDR3 length and insertions or deletions at six rearrangement sites. Within each subset, clonotype counts were normalized to the number of sorted cells before true diversity and Gini coefficients were calculated with the tcR R package. The overlap coefficient, calculated on TCRB nucleotide sequences, was used to measure repertoire sharing. TCRdb limited this immuneACCESS table to in-frame rearrangements with V and J called. A share of clones is missing; checked studies link under half to unresolved V genes, and the rest is unexplained. That table furnishes V, J and clone size, whereas the DNA furnished D and trimming. In all, the sample holds 95,000 to 150,000 clones, and over 15% of those were seen once. The ten largest clones capture about 2.5% of the sample.

The origin of this receptor is a man younger than 45 with type 1 diabetes. The sequence joins TRBV25-1 to TRBJ1-6, and the D gene may be TRBD1, 5 bases matching. The sequencing input was central memory CD4+ T cells from blood. The nucleotides read TGTGCCAGCAGTGAAGATAGACAGAATTCACCCCTCCACTTT. It is translated as CASSEDRQNSPLHF.